The TCR beta chain described here comes from a study of Ad26.COV2.S vaccination and SARS-CoV-2 variants. Only in-frame clones appear in the TCRdb table, and some are missing; sequencing was by immunoSEQ multiplex PCR. The repertoire holds approximately 500,000 clones, with about 83% as singletons. Described treatment: 15 to 20 received Ad26.COV2.S at low or high dose, single or two shots; 5 received placebo; per-sample allocation not given. Samples analyzed were those drawn on day 63 after the first vaccine or placebo injection. V was shortened by 4 bases and J by 11 bases, with 9 bases between the two germline ends. The germline CDR1 and CDR2 sequences are MGHRA and YSYEKL. The CDR3 has 11 amino acids.

The chain has TRBV4-1 and TRBJ2-1; possible D gene TRBD1, 6 bases. The sample was peripheral blood, taken in a trial of Ad26.COV2.S vaccine versus placebo. The sequence was obtained from a person aged 18-65 years who received the Ad26.COV2.S COVID-19 vaccine or a placebo. For the CDR3, the DNA is TGCGCCAGCAGCCTCCGGGACAAGCAGTTCTTC. Protein: CASSLRDKQFF.